This T cell receptor (beta chain) comes out of a study of blood T cell repertoires in COVID-19. The wider study: Whether acute or convalescent, the COVID-19 samples came from the United States, Italy and Spain.

This CDR3 contains 13 residues. Germline CDR1 MGHDK, CDR2 SYGVNS. V lost 6 bases to trimming and J lost 2 bases, with 10 bases between them. The assay was immunoSEQ multiplex PCR, and TCRdb's table has in-frame clones only and misses some. The table lists around 240,000 clones, 85% of them singletons. This chain links TRBV25-1 with TRBJ1-2; D is unclear. Sequencing was done on a sample of peripheral blood. This TCR came from a man in his forties with acute or convalescent COVID-19. CDR3 in DNA: TGTGCCAGCAGGAATTCGGTAAACTATGGCTACACCTTC. This gives the protein CASRNSVNYGYTF.